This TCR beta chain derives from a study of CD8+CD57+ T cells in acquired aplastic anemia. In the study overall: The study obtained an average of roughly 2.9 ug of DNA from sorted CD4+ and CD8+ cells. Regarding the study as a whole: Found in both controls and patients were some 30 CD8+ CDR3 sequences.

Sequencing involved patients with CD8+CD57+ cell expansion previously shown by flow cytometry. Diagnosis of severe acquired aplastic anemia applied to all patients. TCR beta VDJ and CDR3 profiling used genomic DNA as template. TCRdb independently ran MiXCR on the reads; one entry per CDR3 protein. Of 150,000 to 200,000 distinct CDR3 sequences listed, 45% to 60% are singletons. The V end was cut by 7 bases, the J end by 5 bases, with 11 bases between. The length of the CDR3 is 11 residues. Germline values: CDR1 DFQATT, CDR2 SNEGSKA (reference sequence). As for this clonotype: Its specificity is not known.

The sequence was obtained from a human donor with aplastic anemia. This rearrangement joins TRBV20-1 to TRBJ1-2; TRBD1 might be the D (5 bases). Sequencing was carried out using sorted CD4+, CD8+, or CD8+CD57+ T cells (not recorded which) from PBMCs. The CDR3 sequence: CSGSREYGYTF. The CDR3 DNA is TGCAGTGGGTCCAGGGAATATGGCTACACCTTC.